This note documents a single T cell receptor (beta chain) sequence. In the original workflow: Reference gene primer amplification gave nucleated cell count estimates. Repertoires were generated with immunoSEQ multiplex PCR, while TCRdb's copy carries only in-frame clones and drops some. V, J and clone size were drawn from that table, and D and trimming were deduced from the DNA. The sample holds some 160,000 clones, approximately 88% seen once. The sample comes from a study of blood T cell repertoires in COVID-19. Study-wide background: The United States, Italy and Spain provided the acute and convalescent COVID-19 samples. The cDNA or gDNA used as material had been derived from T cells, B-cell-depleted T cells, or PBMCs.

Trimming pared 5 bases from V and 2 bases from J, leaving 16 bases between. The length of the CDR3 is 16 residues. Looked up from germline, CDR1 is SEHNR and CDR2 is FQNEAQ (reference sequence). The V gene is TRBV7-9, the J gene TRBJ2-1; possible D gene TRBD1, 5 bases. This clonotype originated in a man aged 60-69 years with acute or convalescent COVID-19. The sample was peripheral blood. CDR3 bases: TGTGCCAGCAGCCAGGACCACTGGGGCGCCTACAATGAGCAGTTCTTC. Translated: CASSQDHWGAYNEQFF.